Presented here are 14 T cell receptor beta chains from one specimen sequenced in a study of blood T cell repertoires in COVID-19. Method: immunoSEQ multiplex PCR; TCRdb's copy keeps in-frame clones and lacks some. The data contain about 190,000 clones, about 77% of them seen just once; the ten biggest clones take up 17%. The sequenced sample was PBMCs or T cells enriched from blood (not recorded which). The receptors shown here come from a woman in her 50s with acute COVID-19.

About this clone: Other DNA sequences within the sample encode an identical CDR3. This chain connects TRBV6-5 to TRBJ2-3; TRBD2 aligns across 11 bases. This CDR3 spans 14 amino acids. Germline assignment: CDR1 MNHEY and CDR2 SVGAGI. J lost 1 base, V lost 6 bases, and 0 bases had no gene match. CDR3 bases: TGTGCCAGCAGGACTAGCGGGGGCACAGATACGCAGTATTTT. Translated, it gives CASRTSGGTDTQYF.

This chain links TRBV18 with TRBJ1-2; 10 bases align to TRBD1. With V trimmed by 3 bases and J by 0 bases, 13 bases remained unmatched. Looked up from germline, CDR1 is KGHSH and CDR2 is LQKENI. The CDR3 length is 19 residues. CDR3 coding DNA: TGTGCCAGCTCACCCGGGACAGGGGCCGCCGGGGATACTAACTATGGCTACACCTTC. It yields the protein CASSPGTGAAGDTNYGYTF. Based on the CDR3 plus reference TRBV18 and TRBJ1-2, the full variable domain is NAGVMQNPRHLVRRRGQEARLRCSPMKGHSHVYWYRQLPEEGLKFMVYLQKENIIDESGMPKERFSAEFPKEGPSILRIQQVVRGDSAAYFCASSPGTGAAGDTNYGYTFGSGTRLTVV.

The chain uses TRBV5-4 and TRBJ1-1; no definite D call. The CDR3 is made up of 13 amino acids. Deletions cut 4 bases from V and 3 bases from J, with 10 bases between. The germline gives CDR1 SGHNT, CDR2 YYREEE (reference sequence). The chain's CDR3 is CASSPEADTEAFF. CDR3 DNA: TGTGCCAGCAGCCCAGAGGCGGACACTGAAGCTTTCTTT.

The V and J genes are TRBV19 and TRBJ1-1, with D possibly TRBD1 on 6 matching bases. The V gene lost 7 bases and the J gene lost 4 bases, with 16 bases spanning the gap. Germline CDR1 LNHDA, CDR2 SQIVND (reference sequence). CDR3 length: 14 amino acids. The CDR3 reads CASNLRGLGTEAFF. DNA for the CDR3: TGTGCCAGTAATCTCAGGGGCCTCGGCACTGAAGCTTTCTTT.

V usage is TRBV18 and J usage is TRBJ2-4; D might be TRBD2 (6 bases). Trimming removed 0 bases at V and 3 bases at J, with 9 bases between. CDR3 length equals 15 residues. Germline V gene sequence: CDR1 KGHSH, CDR2 LQKENI. CDR3 in DNA: TGTGCCAGCTCACCACCTCAGGGAGGCAAAAACATTCAGTACTTC. This encodes CASSPPQGGKNIQYF.

The chain has TRBV4-1 and TRBJ1-5; 8 bases are shared with TRBD1. The CDR3 is made up of 17 amino acids. V was clipped by 1 base and J by 5 bases; unmatched bases: 10. CDR1 is MGHRA, CDR2 YSYEKL, per germline. CDR3 sequence (DNA): TGCGCCAGCAGCCAAGCCTCAGGGGGCGTAAGGTATCAGCCCCAGCATTTT. It encodes CASSQASGGVRYQPQHF.

J is TRBJ1-4 and V is TRBV24-1; no clear D gene. The CDR3 contains 14 residues. Trimming left V 5 bases short and J 8 bases short, with 14 bases between. Germline CDR1 KGHDR, CDR2 SFDVKD. CDR3 loop: CATSVGEGSEKLFF. As DNA, the CDR3 is TGTGCCACCAGTGTGGGAGAAGGTTCGGAAAAACTGTTTTTT.

The chain recombines TRBV19 with TRBJ1-5; no firm D call. Per the germline V gene, CDR1 is LNHDA and CDR2 is SQIVND (reference sequence). The CDR3 has 15 amino acids. The ends were cut back, 0 bases at V and 1 base at J, with 7 bases in the middle. CDR3 sequence: CASSIDLESNQPQHF. CDR3 DNA: TGTGCCAGTAGTATAGATTTGGAGAGCAATCAGCCCCAGCATTTT.

The rearrangement links TRBV3-1 (or the pseudogene TRBV3-2) to TRBJ1-6; 8 nucleotides line up with TRBD1. V shed 6 bases, J shed 7 bases, and the junction held 8 bases outside the gene matches. The germline CDR1 and CDR2 sequences are LGHDT and YNNKEL (reference sequence). CDR3 length equals 15 residues. CDR3 region: CASRGPGQENSPLHF. CDR3 nucleotides: TGTGCCAGCAGGGGGCCGGGACAGGAAAATTCACCCCTCCACTTT.

The V and J genes are TRBV18 and TRBJ1-5; a possible D gene is TRBD1 (6 bases). The CDR3 has 15 residues. Trimming took off 6 bases at V and 4 bases at J, with 16 bases between the two ends. Per germline, CDR1 KGHSH and CDR2 LQKENI. CDR3 DNA: TGTGCCAGCTCTCCCACAGGGACCCCGAATCAGCCCCAGCATTTT. Residues: CASSPTGTPNQPQHF.

This clone was recorded once. The chain links TRBV9 to TRBJ2-2; TRBD2 matches 7 bases. The CDR3 is made up of 14 amino acids. With V trimmed by 1 base and J by 7 bases, 4 bases remained unmatched. Germline V gives CDR1 SGDLS, CDR2 YYNGEE. CDR3 in amino acids: CASSVLGGSGELFF. CDR3 nucleotides: TGTGCCAGCAGCGTATTGGGGGGGAGCGGGGAGCTGTTTTTT.

V and J are TRBV5-4 and TRBJ1-2, with D possibly matching TRBD1 (6 bases). Deletions cut 0 bases from V and 4 bases from J, with 10 bases between. The length of the CDR3 is 14 residues. Germline values: CDR1 SGHNT, CDR2 YYREEE (reference sequence). The CDR3 spells CASSLGQEPYGYTF. The CDR3 DNA reads as TGTGCCAGCAGCTTGGGACAGGAACCCTATGGCTACACCTTC.

The J gene is TRBJ1-1, the V gene TRBV20-1; no clear D. The V end was cut by 7 bases, the J end by 6 bases, with 9 bases between. The CDR3 is 10 amino acids. Germline assignment: CDR1 DFQATT and CDR2 SNEGSKA (reference sequence). In DNA, the CDR3 is TGCAGTGAGCAATCCGCTGAAGCTTTCTTT. It encodes CSEQSAEAFF.

In its sample, this clone was seen a few times. The chain links TRBV4-3 to TRBJ2-3; 8 nucleotides match TRBD2. CDR3 length: 15 residues. Germline CDR1 LGHNA, CDR2 YSLEER. Germline trimming cut 1 base from V and 5 bases from J; bases unmatched to any gene: 5. CDR3 in amino acids: CASSQVGGAGDTQYF. For the CDR3, the DNA is TGCGCCAGCAGCCAAGTCGGGGGGGCGGGAGATACGCAGTATTTT.